The 12 T cell receptor beta chains below all came from one sample that was sequenced in a study of cytomegalovirus exposure and HLA in healthy donors. In the PCR, 60 Vbeta and 13 Jbeta primers were used. Sequencing used immunoSEQ multiplex PCR; TCRdb keeps in-frame clones, though not all of them. The sample is made up of about 40,000 clones, and the top ten hold under 2% of it. Sequenced sample: PBMCs. These receptors all come from a woman aged 25 to 45 in good health and CMV-seronegative.

This chain connects TRBV28 to TRBJ2-7, with 10 bases matching TRBD2. V gave up 6 bases and J gave up 6 bases; unmatched junction bases: 11. Germline V gene lookup returns CDR1 MDHEN and CDR2 SYDVKM. This CDR3 comprises 15 residues. CDR3 nucleotide sequence: TGTGCCAGCAGGCTAGCGGGAGTCGCGGCATCCGAGCAGTACTTC. It yields the protein CASRLAGVAASEQYF.

The V call is TRBV7-9, the J call TRBJ1-2; the match to TRBD1 covers 9 bases. There are 14 residues in the CDR3. J gave up 8 bases and V 5 bases, and 9 bases lay outside the gene matches. CDR1 SEHNR and CDR2 FQNEAQ come from the germline V gene (reference sequence). Here the CDR3 reads CASSPPDRGGGYTF. In DNA form, the CDR3 reads TGTGCCAGCAGCCCGCCGGACAGGGGCGGAGGCTACACCTTC.

The rearrangement links TRBV19 to TRBJ1-4, with D hard to call. Germline V gene lookup returns CDR1 LNHDA and CDR2 SQIVND (reference sequence). V lost 7 bases and J lost 8, with 17 bases in between. The CDR3 totals 14 residues. The CDR3: CASTPGGPLEKLFF. DNA of the CDR3: TGTGCCAGTACCCCGGGCGGGCCTCTCGAAAAACTGTTTTTT.

The chain combines TRBV19 with TRBJ1-2, with 8 bases lining up with TRBD1. This CDR3 has 14 residues. With V trimmed by 6 bases and J by 8 bases, 11 bases remained unmatched. Germline assignment: CDR1 LNHDA and CDR2 SQIVND (reference sequence). CDR3: CASRWQGARGGYTF. Written as DNA, the CDR3 is TGTGCCAGTAGGTGGCAGGGGGCACGGGGCGGCTACACCTTC.

This chain connects TRBV27 to TRBJ1-1; 12 positions match TRBD1. Germline V gene sequence: CDR1 MNHEY, CDR2 SMNVEV (reference sequence). The V gene end was trimmed by 6 bases and the J gene end by 3 bases; junction bases not matched to a gene: 5. The CDR3 totals 15 residues. This chain's CDR3 is CASSRDRGRDTEAFF. The DNA of the CDR3 is TGTGCCAGCAGCAGGGACAGGGGGCGAGACACTGAAGCTTTCTTT.

Concerning this clone itself: Other DNA sequences of this sample code for an identical CDR3. V is TRBV28 and J is TRBJ2-7; tentatively, D is TRBD1 (6 bases). CDR3 length: 14 amino acids. The V end lost 3 bases, the J end lost 2 bases, and 11 bases lay between the germline ends. The V gene's germline CDR1 is MDHEN and CDR2 SYDVKM. The CDR3 coding sequence is TGTGCCAGCAGTTTTTCGCAGGGGCCCTACGAGCAGTACTTC. This gives the protein CASSFSQGPYEQYF.

The chain's CDR3 is CAWKSRLAGFTGELFF. CDR3 DNA sequence: TGTGCCTGGAAGTCAAGACTAGCGGGATTCACCGGGGAGCTGTTTTTT. The chain is built from TRBV30 and TRBJ2-2, with 11 positions matching TRBD2. Germline CDR1 reads GTSNPN; CDR2 reads SVGIG (reference sequence). This CDR3 comprises 16 residues. Trimming took 4 bases from V and 4 from J; bases not matched to a gene: 8.

The chain links TRBV7-2 to TRBJ1-5; 7 bases line up with TRBD1. Losses at the gene ends were 5 bases for V and 4 bases for J; bases not matched to a gene: 5. This CDR3 is built from 14 residues. Germline CDR1 is SGHTA and CDR2 is FQGNSA. Here the CDR3 DNA reads TGTGCCAGCAGCCCGGGACAGCCTAATCAGCCCCAGCATTTT. It encodes CASSPGQPNQPQHF. The complete variable domain, with remaining parts taken from reference TRBV7-2 and TRBJ1-5, reads GAGVSQSPSNKVTEKGKDVELRCDPISGHTALYWYRQSLGQGLEFLIYFQGNSAPDKSGLPSDRFSAERTGGSVSTLTIQRTQQEDSAVYLCASSPGQPNQPQHFGDGTRLSIL.

This clone is called medium-sized based on its frequency. It is likely a read error, because the conserved phenylalanine at the end of the CDR3 is missing. It is unclear where the CDR3 begins or ends on the DNA, so no DNA is shown, and the CDR3 is as TCRdb lists it. V is TRBV6-1 and J is TRBJ1-3; the table's D gene call, TRBD1, was not cross checked with the DNA. The CDR3 extends over 14 residues, inclusive of both ends. In germline, CDR1 is MNHNS, CDR2 SASEGT. CDR3 region: CASSAAGDRISILL.

This rearrangement joins TRBV4-1 to TRBJ2-7; the match to TRBD2 covers 9 bases. The CDR3 extends over 15 amino acids. In germline, CDR1 is MGHRA, CDR2 YSYEKL. With V trimmed by 3 bases and J by 3 bases, 6 bases remained unmatched. In DNA form, the CDR3 reads TGCGCCAGCAGCCAGCTCGGGACTAGCAGCTACGAGCAGTACTTC. It translates to CASSQLGTSSYEQYF.

The CDR3 nucleotides read TGTGCCAGCAGCCAAGATATCCGCTACGAGCAGTACTTC. This sequence encodes CASSQDIRYEQYF. V and J are TRBV4-2 and TRBJ2-5; no reliable D call. Matching the DNA end better, TRBJ2-7 makes the J call doubtful. The CDR3 is 13 amino acids. CDR1 is LGHNA and CDR2 is YNFKEQ in the germline V gene.

This rearrangement joins TRBV9 to TRBJ1-1; possibly TRBD1 for D (6 bases). The length of the CDR3 is 13 residues. CDR1 and CDR2 from the germline V gene are SGDLS and YYNGEE. Trimming pared 0 bases from V and 6 bases from J, leaving 9 bases between. The CDR3 DNA sequence: TGTGCCAGCAGCGTAGGGCAGGGGCCTGAAGCTTTCTTT. Translating it yields CASSVGQGPEAFF. Supplemented by reference TRBV9 and TRBJ1-1, the full variable domain reads DSGVTQTPKHLITATGQRVTLRCSPRSGDLSVYWYQQSLDQGLQFLIQYYNGEERAKGNILERFSAQQFPDLHSELNLSSLELGDSALYFCASSVGQGPEAFFGQGTRLTVV.